This T cell receptor (beta chain) was identified in a study of blood T cell repertoires in COVID-19. Here immunoSEQ multiplex PCR was the method, and the copy in TCRdb shows in-frame clones only, minus some. The table includes 150,000 to 200,000 clones, 79% detected once. With 2 bases clipped from V and 7 bases from J, the junction kept 8 bases outside the gene matches. This CDR3 has 16 residues. Germline V lookup: CDR1 ENHRY, CDR2 SYGVKD. The chain is built from TRBV10-3 and TRBJ2-1; the match to TRBD1 covers 10 bases. This sequence was found in a man aged 55 to 69 with active or convalescent COVID-19. Sequencing was performed on peripheral blood. For the CDR3, the DNA is TGTGCCATCAGTGAGGGGACAGGGACAGGGGTAAATGAGCAGTTCTTC. Translated: CAISEGTGTGVNEQFF.